A selection of T cell receptor beta chains follows, all from one sample in a study of Ad26.COV2.S vaccination and SARS-CoV-2 variants. Profiling relied on immunoSEQ multiplex PCR, and the TCRdb table lists in-frame clones only, not all of them. The sample contains about 380,000 clones, 83% of which appear only once. The sample consisted of peripheral blood, taken in a trial of Ad26.COV2.S vaccine versus placebo. These receptors were taken from a person aged 18-60 years who received the Ad26.COV2.S COVID-19 vaccine or a placebo. CDR3s leave out the opening cysteine and the closing phenylalanine or tryptophan. The order of the fields is D gene, V gene, CDR3 protein. D genes are given only for firm matches.

D: TRBD1
V: TRBV7-9
CDR3: ASSLEGAGNYGYT

D: TRBD1
V: TRBV6-1
CDR3: ASSAHGTGGGYGYT

D: NA
V: TRBV4-2
CDR3: ASSQDVAYGAEKLF

D: NA
V: TRBV2
CDR3: ASSWTFGELF

D: TRBD1
V: TRBV19
CDR3: ATQTGGDTEAF

D: NA
V: TRBV23-1
CDR3: AGASGVGSGNTIY

D: NA
V: TRBV4-1
CDR3: ASRGGRTTNEKLF

D: NA
V: TRBV3-1/TRBV3-2
CDR3: ASSQFLGEGGVLSPLH

D: TRBD1
V: TRBV14
CDR3: ASSQNRGRAGELF

D: NA
V: TRBV4-1
CDR3: ASSQEGRVPRYGYT

D: NA
V: TRBV27
CDR3: ASSSRTLYQETQY

D: TRBD1
V: TRBV6-5
CDR3: ASRRMGQVYTEAF

D: TRBD2
V: TRBV5-6
CDR3: ASNPLAGGPYEQF

D: NA
V: TRBV11-2
CDR3: ASSSLAPMST

D: TRBD1
V: TRBV15
CDR3: ATTRTGPTEAF

D: TRBD1
V: TRBV19
CDR3: ASRTKQGAIYEQY

D: NA
V: TRBV27
CDR3: ASGGGYGYT

D: NA
V: TRBV30
CDR3: AWAWANYGYT

D: NA
V: TRBV6-2/TRBV6-3
CDR3: ASSYSGSQKTQY

D: TRBD1
V: TRBV7-9
CDR3: ASSSLTGGKDEQF

D: TRBD2
V: TRBV11-2
CDR3: ASSLLADYTDTQY

D: NA
V: TRBV27
CDR3: ASRRGGQETQY

D: NA
V: TRBV6-2/TRBV6-3
CDR3: ASSPPLLRAGEKLF

D: NA
V: TRBV30
CDR3: AWSPARGNQPQH

D: NA
V: TRBV11-3
CDR3: ASSYSGGIGTQY

D: NA
V: TRBV29-1
CDR3: SVVRGPTEAF

D: NA
V: TRBV19
CDR3: ASSMEGMGNQPQH

D: TRBD2
V: TRBV11-3
CDR3: ASSLASGSRYPYNEQF

D: TRBD2
V: TRBV11-1
CDR3: ASSLELAGVSYEQY

D: NA
V: TRBV19
CDR3: ASSICNQGREQY

D: TRBD1
V: TRBV18
CDR3: ASSPRTGKYEQY

D: NA
V: TRBV24-1
CDR3: ATSAGGVPV

D: TRBD2
V: TRBV19
CDR3: ASSIESGSPINEQF

D: NA
V: TRBV2
CDR3: ASSHTGLMGTDTQY

D: TRBD1
V: TRBV5-8
CDR3: ASSKDRGRNNEQF

D: NA
V: TRBV18
CDR3: ASSDSAANYGYT

D: NA
V: TRBV5-1
CDR3: ASSDVGRLPWDTQY

D: TRBD1
V: TRBV5-4
CDR3: ASSPGQGSPSPLH

D: TRBD2
V: TRBV6-5
CDR3: ASSSPLAGGYYEQY

D: TRBD1
V: TRBV3-1/TRBV3-2
CDR3: ASSLQGVNTEAF

D: NA
V: TRBV11-3
CDR3: ASSLYGAGDVQQY

D: NA
V: TRBV7-7
CDR3: ASSSRQYWGSSEQY

D: NA
V: TRBV10-1
CDR3: ASREGSGNTIY

D: NA
V: TRBV2
CDR3: ASSAKNIQY

D: TRBD2
V: TRBV11-3
CDR3: ASSLGYSGRGTDTQY

D: NA
V: TRBV29-1
CDR3: SVSLLGGEQY

D: TRBD1
V: TRBV15
CDR3: ATKPGTGKNYGYT

D: NA
V: TRBV3-1/TRBV3-2
CDR3: ASSQPGEGEGEKLF

D: NA
V: TRBV5-5
CDR3: ASSFTFMGTRETQY

D: TRBD2
V: TRBV19
CDR3: ASGGLVGSNEQF

D: NA
V: TRBV4-1
CDR3: ASSQDDRRGTYNEQF

D: TRBD2
V: TRBV4-3
CDR3: ASSQELAGGLMSGELF

D: TRBD1
V: TRBV5-6
CDR3: ASSRGQGNNSPLH

D: NA
V: TRBV27
CDR3: ASSFGVTYGYT

D: NA
V: TRBV12-3/TRBV12-4
CDR3: ASSPPSTDTQY